The text below deals with one T cell receptor (beta chain). Its antigen is unidentified. This sample is part of a study of siplizumab effects on memory and regulatory T cells. Findings and caveats of the study: Siplizumab significantly decreased alloreactive sequences from unstimulated CD4+ memory cells. Alloreactive clones mapping to unstimulated subsets formed only a minor fraction.

The V gene's germline CDR1 is SGHRS and CDR2 YFSETQ. This CDR3 contains 14 residues. J gave up 4 bases and V 4 bases, and 8 bases lay outside the gene matches. Here immunoSEQ multiplex PCR was the method, and the copy in TCRdb shows in-frame clones only, minus some. The sample carries fewer than 80,000 clones, 90% to 95% recorded once. The sequenced material came from CD8+ T cells sorted from blood. The rearrangement links TRBV5-1 to TRBJ2-7; 7 nucleotides match TRBD1. This receptor was taken from a human donor in good health. Here the CDR3 reads CASSPGDSSYEQYF. The CDR3 DNA follows: TGCGCCAGCAGCCCCGGGGACAGTTCTTACGAGCAGTACTTC.